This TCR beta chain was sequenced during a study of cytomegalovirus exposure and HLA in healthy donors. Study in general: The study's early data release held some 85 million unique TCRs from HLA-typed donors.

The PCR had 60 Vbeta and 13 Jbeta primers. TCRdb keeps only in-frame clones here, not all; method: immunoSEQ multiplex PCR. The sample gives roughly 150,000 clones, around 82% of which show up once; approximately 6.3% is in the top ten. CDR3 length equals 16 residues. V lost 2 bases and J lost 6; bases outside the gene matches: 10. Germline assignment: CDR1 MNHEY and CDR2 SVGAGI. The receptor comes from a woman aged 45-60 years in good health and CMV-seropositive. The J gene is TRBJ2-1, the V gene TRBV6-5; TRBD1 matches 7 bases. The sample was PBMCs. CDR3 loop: CASSYTGQYFPNEQFF. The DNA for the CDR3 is TGTGCCAGCAGTTACACGGGACAGTATTTCCCCAATGAGCAGTTCTTC.